This T cell receptor beta chain was sequenced during a study of OX40 agonist ivuxolimab in advanced cancers. The overall study: Under the entry rules, prior anti-PD-1, anti-PD-L1 or anti-CTLA-4 therapy was allowed, and more than 35% had some.

The protocol was immunoSEQ multiplex PCR, while the TCRdb copy is restricted to in-frame clones and leaves out a portion. The data show around 60,000 clones, around 90% seen once. A note on this clone: Its specificity is not known.

CDR1 is LGHNA and CDR2 is YNFKEQ in the germline V gene. Between the trimmed V and J ends, which lost 2 bases and 7 bases, there was a span of 15 bases. This CDR3 has 15 amino acids. Broader study findings: Within 6 weeks, CD4+ and CD8+ blood T cells expanded clonally at 0.1 to 3.0 mg/kg.

The J gene is TRBJ1-3, the V gene TRBV4-2; D is unresolved. The specimen was CD4+ or CD8+ T cells sorted from blood, collected in a trial of the OX40 agonist ivuxolimab. This clonotype originated in an adult with an advanced solid tumor such as melanoma, head and neck, liver or kidney cancer. In DNA form, the CDR3 reads TGTGCCAGCAGCCAAACCGACGGAGCGGGGAACACCATATATTTT. Translation: CASSQTDGAGNTIYF.